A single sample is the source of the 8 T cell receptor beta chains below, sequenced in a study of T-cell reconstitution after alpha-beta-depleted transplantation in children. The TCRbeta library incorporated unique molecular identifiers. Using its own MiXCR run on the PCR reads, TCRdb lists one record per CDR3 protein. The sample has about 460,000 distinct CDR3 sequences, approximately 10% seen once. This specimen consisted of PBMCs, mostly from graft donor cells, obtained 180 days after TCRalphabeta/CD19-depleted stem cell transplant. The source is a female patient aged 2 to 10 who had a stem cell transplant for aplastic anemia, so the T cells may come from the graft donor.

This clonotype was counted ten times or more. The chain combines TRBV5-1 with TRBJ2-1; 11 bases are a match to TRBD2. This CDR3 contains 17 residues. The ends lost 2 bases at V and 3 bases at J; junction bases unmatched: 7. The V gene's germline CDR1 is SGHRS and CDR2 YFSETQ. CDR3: CASSFRLAGGRYNEQFF. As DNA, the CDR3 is TGCGCCAGCAGCTTTCGGCTAGCGGGAGGCCGCTACAATGAGCAGTTCTTC.

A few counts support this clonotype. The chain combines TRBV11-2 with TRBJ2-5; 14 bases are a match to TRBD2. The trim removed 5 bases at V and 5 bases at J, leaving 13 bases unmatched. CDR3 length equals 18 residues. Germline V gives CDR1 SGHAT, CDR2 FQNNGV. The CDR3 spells CASSLTRLAGGPKETQYF. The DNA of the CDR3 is TGTGCCAGCAGCCTCACCAGACTAGCGGGAGGGCCTAAGGAGACCCAGTACTTC. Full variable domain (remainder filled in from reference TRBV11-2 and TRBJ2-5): EAGVAQSPRYKIIEKRQSVAFWCNPISGHATLYWYQQILGQGPKLLIQFQNNGVVDDSQLPKDRFSAERLKGVDSTLKIQPAKLEDSAVYLCASSLTRLAGGPKETQYFGPGTRLLVL.

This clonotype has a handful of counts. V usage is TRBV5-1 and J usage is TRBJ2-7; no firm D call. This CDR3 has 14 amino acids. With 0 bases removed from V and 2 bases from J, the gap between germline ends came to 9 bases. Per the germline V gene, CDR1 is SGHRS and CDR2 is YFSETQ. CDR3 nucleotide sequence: TGCGCCAGCAGCTTGGGGTCAGGCCCCTACGAGCAGTACGTC. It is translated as CASSLGSGPYEQYV.

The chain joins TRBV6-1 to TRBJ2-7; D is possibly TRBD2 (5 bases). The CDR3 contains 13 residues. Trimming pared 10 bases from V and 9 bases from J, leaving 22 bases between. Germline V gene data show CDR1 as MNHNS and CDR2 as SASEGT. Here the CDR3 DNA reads TGTGCCATCGTTGGGCTAGCAACAACCGGGCAGTACTTC. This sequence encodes CAIVGLATTGQYF.

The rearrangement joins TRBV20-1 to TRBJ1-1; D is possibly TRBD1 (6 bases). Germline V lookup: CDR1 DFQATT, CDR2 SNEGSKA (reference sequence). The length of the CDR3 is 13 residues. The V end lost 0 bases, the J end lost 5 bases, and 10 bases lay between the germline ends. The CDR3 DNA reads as TGCAGTGCTAGAGACAGGGGCGTTACTGAAGCTTTCTTT. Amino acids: CSARDRGVTEAFF.

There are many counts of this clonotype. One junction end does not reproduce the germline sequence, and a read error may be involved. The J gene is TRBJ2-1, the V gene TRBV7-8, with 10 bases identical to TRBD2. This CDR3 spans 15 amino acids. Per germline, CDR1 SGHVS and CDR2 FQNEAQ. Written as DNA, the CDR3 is TGTGCCAGCAGGTTAGCGGGAGGTCCCTACAATGAGCAGTTCTTC. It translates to CASRLAGGPYNEQFF.

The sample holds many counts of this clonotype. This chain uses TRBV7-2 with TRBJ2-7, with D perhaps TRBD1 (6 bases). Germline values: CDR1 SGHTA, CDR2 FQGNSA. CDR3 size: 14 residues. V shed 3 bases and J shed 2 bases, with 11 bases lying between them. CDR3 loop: CASSLEQGPYEQYV. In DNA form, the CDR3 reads TGTGCCAGCAGCTTGGAACAGGGCCCCTACGAGCAGTACGTC.

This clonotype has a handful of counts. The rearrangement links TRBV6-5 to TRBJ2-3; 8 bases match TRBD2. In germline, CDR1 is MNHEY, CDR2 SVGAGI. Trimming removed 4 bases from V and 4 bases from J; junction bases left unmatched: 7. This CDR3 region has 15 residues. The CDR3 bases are TGTGCCAGCAGTTTAGAGCGGGAGTTTTCAGATACGCAGTATTTT. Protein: CASSLEREFSDTQYF.